What follows are 28 T cell receptor beta chains derived from one specimen sequenced in a study of cytomegalovirus exposure and HLA in healthy donors. In the PCR, 60 Vbeta and 13 Jbeta primers were used. Repertoires were generated with immunoSEQ multiplex PCR, while TCRdb's copy carries only in-frame clones and drops some. The sample carries tens of thousands of clones, 65% to 70% recorded once. Source material: PBMCs. The receptors originated from a woman in her 30s in good health and CMV-seronegative.

This chain links TRBV6-5 with TRBJ2-5; D perhaps matches TRBD1 (5 bases). The CDR3 extends over 14 amino acids. Trimming pared 10 bases from V and 7 bases from J, leaving 22 bases between. Germline V gives CDR1 MNHEY, CDR2 SVGAGI. The CDR3 DNA sequence: TGTGCCATCACGCAACGGGCGCGTAGGGGGACCCAGTACTTC. Residues: CAITQRARRGTQYF.

The genes are TRBV19 and TRBJ2-1; 11 bases fit TRBD1. J was trimmed by 2 bases and V by 4 bases; bases with no gene match: 4. Germline CDR1 reads LNHDA; CDR2 reads SQIVND (reference sequence). CDR3 size: 16 residues. The chain's CDR3 is CASSKPGQGAYNEQFF. The CDR3 DNA is TGTGCCAGTAGTAAACCGGGACAGGGGGCCTACAATGAGCAGTTCTTC.

The chain recombines TRBV4-2 with TRBJ2-7, with 10 bases lining up with TRBD2. This CDR3 is built from 15 residues. The junction had 6 bases not matched to a gene; V was cut back by 4 bases and J by 3 bases. In germline, CDR1 is LGHNA, CDR2 YNFKEQ. Here the CDR3 DNA reads TGTGCCAGCAGCCTAGAACTAGCGGGGAACTACGAGCAGTACTTC. This gives the protein CASSLELAGNYEQYF.

This chain uses TRBV2 with TRBJ2-3; 10 bases are a match to TRBD2. The V gene end was trimmed by 6 bases and the J gene end by 5 bases; junction bases not matched to a gene: 8. Germline V gives CDR1 SNHLY, CDR2 FYNNEI. The CDR3 runs to 15 residues. The chain's CDR3 is CASRDLAGAGDTQYF. The DNA of the CDR3 is TGTGCCAGCAGAGATCTAGCGGGGGCCGGAGATACGCAGTATTTT. The variable domain in full, completed from reference TRBV2 and TRBJ2-3, reads EPEVTQTPSHQVTQMGQEVILRCVPISNHLYFYWYRQILGQKVEFLVSFYNNEISEKSEIFDDQFSVERPDGSNFTLKIRSTKLEDSAMYFCASRDLAGAGDTQYFGPGTRLTVL.

The chain employs TRBV30 and TRBJ1-5; no reliable D call. Trimming left V 1 base short and J 2 bases short, with 9 bases between. The germline CDR1 and CDR2 sequences are GTSNPN and SVGIG (reference sequence). The CDR3 spans 14 residues. The CDR3 sequence is CAWSASLGNQPQHF. CDR3 coding DNA: TGTGCCTGGAGTGCAAGCCTAGGCAATCAGCCCCAGCATTTT. Supplemented by reference TRBV30 and TRBJ1-5, the full variable domain reads SQTIHQWPATLVQPVGSPLSLECTVEGTSNPNLYWYRQAAGRGLQLLFYSVGIGQISSEVPQNLSASRPQDRQFILSSKKLLLSDSGFYLCAWSASLGNQPQHFGDGTRLSIL.

The gene calls are TRBV6-1 and TRBJ2-2; 11 nucleotides match TRBD2. CDR1 is MNHNS and CDR2 is SASEGT in the germline V gene. The V and J ends lost 6 bases and 4 bases, in that order; junction bases with no gene match: 4. The CDR3 is 15 residues long. DNA of the CDR3: TGTGCCAGCAGACACCTAGCGGGGGGCACCGGGGAGCTGTTTTTT. This translates into CASRHLAGGTGELFF.

Only a few counts were recorded for this clone. V and J are TRBV9 and TRBJ1-2, with 7 positions matching TRBD1. CDR3 length: 14 amino acids. The V gene end was trimmed by 4 bases and the J gene end by 5 bases; junction bases not matched to a gene: 8. Germline lookup yields CDR1 SGDLS and CDR2 YYNGEE. As DNA, the CDR3 is TGTGCCAGCAGCTGGGACAGCCAGGGGTATGGCTACACCTTC. Its protein is CASSWDSQGYGYTF.

This rearrangement joins TRBV5-1 to TRBJ1-6, with 10 bases that match TRBD1. This CDR3 has 15 amino acids. In germline, CDR1 is SGHRS, CDR2 YFSETQ. Losses at the gene ends were 4 bases for V and 9 bases for J; bases not matched to a gene: 7. CDR3 sequence (DNA): TGCGCCAGCAGCGATGGGACAGGGGTATTTTCACCCCTCCACTTT. Amino acid sequence: CASSDGTGVFSPLHF.

The chain joins TRBV18 to TRBJ1-1; D gene unclear. Per the germline V gene, CDR1 is KGHSH and CDR2 is LQKENI. The CDR3 consists of 13 residues. V dropped 4 bases and J dropped 4 bases, with 10 bases sitting between them. In DNA, the CDR3 is TGTGCCAGCTCACAAAGGGCGGGCACTGAAGCTTTCTTT. It translates to CASSQRAGTEAFF.

V and J are TRBV5-1 and TRBJ1-2; 10 nucleotides match TRBD1. This CDR3 is 14 amino acids long. V shed 0 bases, J shed 5 bases, and the junction held 1 base outside the gene matches. Germline CDR1 is SGHRS and CDR2 is YFSETQ. The CDR3 here is CASSLADRGYGYTF. The CDR3 DNA reads as TGCGCCAGCAGCTTGGCGGACAGGGGGTATGGCTACACCTTC.

This clone was seen more than once but under ten times. The V call is TRBV30, the J call TRBJ1-1; D unresolved. The V end lost 6 bases, the J end lost 0 bases, and 11 bases lay between the germline ends. The CDR3 is 13 residues long. In germline, CDR1 is GTSNPN, CDR2 SVGIG (reference sequence). In DNA, the CDR3 is TGTGCCTGCTCGAGTGAGATGAACACTGAAGCTTTCTTT. Translated, it gives CACSSEMNTEAFF.

The gene calls are TRBV29-1 and TRBJ2-7; 11 nucleotides agree with TRBD1. This CDR3 has 13 amino acids. J gave up 9 bases and V 4 bases, and 8 bases lay outside the gene matches. Germline CDR1 SQVTM, CDR2 ANQGSEA. CDR3 protein: CSVVLGQGARQYF. Written as DNA, the CDR3 is TGCAGCGTTGTCCTCGGACAGGGGGCTCGGCAGTACTTC.

The genes are TRBV19 and TRBJ2-3, with a tentative D call TRBD2 (5 bases). Per the germline V gene, CDR1 is LNHDA and CDR2 is SQIVND (reference sequence). Trimming removed 9 bases from V and 2 bases from J, with 9 bases in between. There are 12 residues in the CDR3. CDR3 residues: CASRDLTDTQYF. CDR3 DNA: TGTGCCAGCCGGGATCTCACAGATACGCAGTATTTT.

The chain has TRBV7-2 and TRBJ2-5; TRBD2 matches at 12 bases. The V gene's germline CDR1 is SGHTA and CDR2 FQGNSA. The CDR3 runs to 17 residues. Germline trimming cut 5 bases from V and 5 bases from J; bases unmatched to any gene: 12. DNA for the CDR3: TGTGCCAGCAGCCCGCGGACTAGCGGGGTAATCAGGGAGACCCAGTACTTC. Its translation is CASSPRTSGVIRETQYF.

The rearrangement joins TRBV5-1 to TRBJ2-7; D not certain. Germline CDR1 is SGHRS and CDR2 is YFSETQ. This CDR3 has 15 amino acids. V lost 8 bases to trimming and J lost 4 bases, with 22 bases between them. CDR3 nucleotide sequence: TGCGCCAGTTTTTTCAAGCAGAAGGCGGCATACGAGCAGTACTTC. It translates to CASFFKQKAAYEQYF.

This clone has only one observation. Compared with germline, one end of the junction differs, possibly owing to a read error. The genes are TRBV9 and TRBJ1-4, with D perhaps matching TRBD1 (6 bases). In germline, CDR1 is SGDLS, CDR2 YYNGEE. This CDR3 region has 15 residues. This CDR3 reads CASSPRTVPNEKLLF. The CDR3 DNA is TGTGCCAGCAGCCCTCGGACAGTTCCTAATGAAAAACTGCTTTTT. Combining the CDR3 with reference TRBV9 and TRBJ1-4 gives the whole variable domain DSGVTQTPKHLITATGQRVTLRCSPRSGDLSVYWYQQSLDQGLQFLIQYYNGEERAKGNILERFSAQQFPDLHSELNLSSLELGDSALYFCASSPRTVPNEKLLFGSGTQLSVL.

This clone occurred many times. This chain links TRBV29-1 with TRBJ2-7; 9 bases align to TRBD1. V shed 6 bases, J shed 0 bases, and the junction held 12 bases outside the gene matches. Germline V gene lookup returns CDR1 SQVTM and CDR2 ANQGSEA. This CDR3 comprises 16 residues. DNA for the CDR3: TGCAGCGTCGTGACAGGGGGAAGAGGTAGCTCCTACGAGCAGTACTTC. It translates to CSVVTGGRGSSYEQYF.

This clone counts as medium-sized. This chain links TRBV11-3 with TRBJ2-2, with TRBD1 identical over 9 bases. Trimming removed 4 bases from V and 6 bases from J; junction bases left unmatched: 3. The germline V gene encodes CDR1 SGHNT and CDR2 YENEEA. This CDR3 spans 14 amino acids. In nucleotides, the CDR3 is TGTGCCAGCAGCTATACAGGGGGCCCCGGGGAGCTGTTTTTT. This translates into CASSYTGGPGELFF.

The DNA for the CDR3 is TGTGCCAGCAGGACAGGGGATCGGTCCGGGGGCATTCAGTACTTC. It specifies CASRTGDRSGGIQYF. The V call is TRBV6-5, the J call TRBJ2-4; 8 bases are shared with TRBD1. Trimming at V came to 6 bases and at J to 9 bases, leaving 13 bases not matched to a gene. CDR3 size: 15 residues. Germline V gene lookup returns CDR1 MNHEY and CDR2 SVGAGI.

The rearrangement links TRBV5-1 to TRBJ2-5; TRBD1 matches 7 bases. Germline CDR1 and CDR2: SGHRS and YFSETQ. Unmatched junction bases numbered 5, after V lost 4 bases and J lost 2 bases. The CDR3 contains 14 residues. CDR3 sequence: CASSVGTAQETQYF. The CDR3, as DNA: TGCGCCAGCAGCGTTGGGACAGCGCAAGAGACCCAGTACTTC.

This clone showed up just a few times. The genes are TRBV4-3 and TRBJ2-1, with a weak D call TRBD1 (6 bases). The CDR3 loop spans 14 amino acids. Germline V gene sequence: CDR1 LGHNA, CDR2 YSLEER. V dropped 4 bases and J dropped 6 bases, with 13 bases sitting between them. The CDR3 nucleotides are TGCGCCAGCAGCCTCCGGGACACCCCCAATGAGCAGTTCTTC. Translation: CASSLRDTPNEQFF.

The V call is TRBV10-3, the J call TRBJ2-4; 7 bases match TRBD2. V lost 0 bases and J lost 5; bases outside the gene matches: 7. The CDR3 consists of 16 residues. The germline V gene has CDR1 ENHRY and CDR2 SYGVKD. The CDR3 nucleotides are TGTGCCATCAGTGAGTCTAAGGGTCGGGGGGAAAACATTCAGTACTTC. This gives the protein CAISESKGRGENIQYF.

The chain recombines TRBV6-6 with TRBJ1-5, with 7 bases lining up with TRBD1. The length of the CDR3 is 15 residues. The V segment lost 7 bases and the J segment 2 bases; nucleotides outside the gene matches: 8. Germline V gives CDR1 MNHNY, CDR2 SVGAGI (reference sequence). CDR3 protein: CASTGDRRGNQPQHF. The CDR3, as DNA: TGTGCCAGCACCGGGGACAGACGGGGCAATCAGCCCCAGCATTTT.

The V gene is TRBV5-6, the J gene TRBJ2-2, with unresolved D. The CDR3 has 14 residues. V lost 0 bases and J 3 bases, leaving 6 bases between the germline ends. The germline gives CDR1 SGHDT, CDR2 YYEEEE. The CDR3 spells CASSLDIYTGELFF. The CDR3, as DNA: TGTGCCAGCAGCTTGGATATTTACACCGGGGAGCTGTTTTTT.

This clone was recorded a few times. The V gene is TRBV30, the J gene TRBJ1-1; TRBD1 matches at 7 bases. CDR1 GTSNPN and CDR2 SVGIG come from the germline V gene (reference sequence). CDR3 length equals 13 residues. After removal of 4 bases from V and 1 base from J, the junction contained 3 bases not matched to a gene. CDR3: CAWTRDRNTEAFF. In DNA, the CDR3 is TGTGCCTGGACCCGGGACAGGAACACTGAAGCTTTCTTT.

The chain combines TRBV11-2 with TRBJ2-7, with 11 positions matching TRBD1. V lost 6 bases to trimming and J lost 6 bases; unmatched junction nucleotides: 10. Germline assignment: CDR1 SGHAT and CDR2 FQNNGV. The CDR3 length is 15 residues. CDR3 region: CASRPGWTGGREQYF. DNA for the CDR3: TGTGCCAGCAGACCAGGGTGGACAGGGGGCCGCGAGCAGTACTTC.

The rearrangement links TRBV30 to TRBJ1-6; D unresolved. The CDR3 totals 11 residues. Germline V lookup: CDR1 GTSNPN, CDR2 SVGIG (reference sequence). Trimming pared 3 bases from V and 12 bases from J, leaving 9 bases between. For the CDR3, the DNA is TGTGCCTGGAGGTCCGGGGTACCCCTCCACTTT. This encodes CAWRSGVPLHF.

This chain joins TRBV9 and TRBJ2-1; 13 bases agree with TRBD2. This CDR3 is built from 17 residues. J gave up 0 bases and V 4 bases, and 4 bases lay outside the gene matches. Germline values: CDR1 SGDLS, CDR2 YYNGEE. The CDR3 bases are TGTGCCAGCAGCACTAGCGGGGGGGCCAGCTCCTACAATGAGCAGTTCTTC. It is translated as CASSTSGGASSYNEQFF.